These 10 T cell receptor beta chains share one sample of origin, sequenced in a study of sequential checkpoint blockade in melanoma. Regarding treatment: randomized to nivolumab then ipilimumab (arm A) or the reverse (arm B). Sequencing used immunoSEQ multiplex PCR; TCRdb keeps in-frame clones, though not all of them. The table lists under 20,000 clones, around 68% of them singletons. Sequenced material: CD8+ T cells sorted from blood (inferred from file names), taken from a patient given nivolumab and ipilimumab in sequence. All receptors derive from a human donor with melanoma.

J is TRBJ1-1 and V is TRBV10-3; TRBD1 agrees at 7 bases. Per germline, CDR1 ENHRY and CDR2 SYGVKD. The trim removed 6 bases at V and 2 bases at J, leaving 9 bases unmatched. The CDR3 runs to 15 residues. CDR3 sequence: CAIREADRANTEAFF. The CDR3 nucleotides are TGTGCCATCAGGGAAGCCGACAGGGCCAACACTGAAGCTTTCTTT.

In its sample, this clone was seen once. The genes are TRBV7-3 and TRBJ2-1; possible D gene TRBD1, 6 bases. Trimming removed 2 bases from V and 6 bases from J, with 8 bases in between. The CDR3 extends over 13 amino acids. Germline CDR1 reads SGHTA; CDR2 reads FQGTGA. The CDR3 loop reads CASSLGQPNEQFF. In DNA form, the CDR3 reads TGTGCCAGCAGCTTAGGACAGCCCAATGAGCAGTTCTTC.

The CDR3, as DNA: TGTGCCAGCAGCGCCGAACAGGGGTTTGGAAACACCATATATTTT. This gives the protein CASSAEQGFGNTIYF. The genes are TRBV9 and TRBJ1-3, with TRBD1 matching 7 bases. Germline CDR1 reads SGDLS; CDR2 reads YYNGEE. The junction had 6 bases not matched to a gene; V was cut back by 3 bases and J by 3 bases. The CDR3 runs to 15 residues.

V and J are TRBV5-6 and TRBJ1-2, with 10 bases matching TRBD1. Germline V CDR1 and CDR2: SGHDT, YYEEEE. The CDR3 totals 15 residues. J gave up 4 bases and V 2 bases, and 5 bases lay outside the gene matches. CDR3 bases: TGTGCCAGCAGCTTAGGGACAGGGGTTTTCTATGGCTACACCTTC. Translating it yields CASSLGTGVFYGYTF.

J is TRBJ2-7 and V is TRBV28; a weak D match, TRBD1 (6 bases). Between the trimmed V and J ends, which lost 6 bases and 0 bases, there was a span of 15 bases. The CDR3 totals 15 residues. The germline V gene encodes CDR1 MDHEN and CDR2 SYDVKM. In DNA form, the CDR3 reads TGTGCCAGCAGACGGAGGACAGCGAGCTCCTACGAGCAGTACTTC. It codes for CASRRRTASSYEQYF.

The rearrangement links TRBV11-2 to TRBJ2-7; 13 nucleotides align to TRBD2. With V trimmed by 0 bases and J by 3 bases, 14 bases remained unmatched. Germline V gene lookup returns CDR1 SGHAT and CDR2 FQNNGV. The CDR3 spans 20 residues. CDR3 bases: TGTGCCAGCAGCTTAGATCAGGGGACTAGCGGGACCCTTTACAGCTACGAGCAGTACTTC. Amino acids: CASSLDQGTSGTLYSYEQYF. Full variable domain (rest looked up from reference TRBV11-2 and TRBJ2-7): EAGVAQSPRYKIIEKRQSVAFWCNPISGHATLYWYQQILGQGPKLLIQFQNNGVVDDSQLPKDRFSAERLKGVDSTLKIQPAKLEDSAVYLCASSLDQGTSGTLYSYEQYFGPGTRLTVT.

The genes are TRBV9 and TRBJ2-1, with 16 bases identical to TRBD2. CDR1 and CDR2 (germline): SGDLS, YYNGEE. There are 18 residues in the CDR3. V dropped 0 bases and J dropped 4; count of bases not matched to a gene: 4. Here the CDR3 reads CASSVEGLAGGLYNEQFF. DNA of the CDR3: TGTGCCAGCAGCGTAGAGGGACTAGCGGGAGGGCTATACAATGAGCAGTTCTTC.

V usage is TRBV19 and J usage is TRBJ2-7; 9 bases agree with TRBD1. CDR3 size: 14 residues. CDR1 and CDR2 from the germline V gene are LNHDA and SQIVND (reference sequence). The J segment lost 6 bases and the V segment lost 3 bases, leaving 6 bases of the junction unmatched. DNA for the CDR3: TGTGCCAGTAGTATCGGGACAGGGCACACCGAGCAGTACTTC. It codes for CASSIGTGHTEQYF.

The CDR3 reads CASEGVITDTQYF. CDR3 in DNA: TGTGCCAGCGAAGGGGTCATCACAGATACGCAGTATTTT. The rearrangement uses TRBV2 and TRBJ2-3; tentative D call: TRBD1 (5 bases). Germline assignment: CDR1 SNHLY and CDR2 FYNNEI. The CDR3 runs 13 residues. Trimming took 8 bases from V and 2 from J, leaving 11 bases between them.

This sequence joins TRBV5-1 and TRBJ1-1, with D hard to call. This CDR3 has 13 residues. CDR1 and CDR2 (germline): SGHRS, YFSETQ. V dropped 5 bases and J dropped 1 base, with 9 bases sitting between them. In nucleotides, the CDR3 is TGCGCCAGCAGAGGAGAAGGGAACACTGAAGCTTTCTTT. This codes for CASRGEGNTEAFF.